This TCR beta chain is from a study of post-analysis software for immune sequencing data. For the study at large: Courses of disease covered relapsing-remitting, secondary progressive and progressive-relapsing multiple sclerosis. Study-level results: TRBV segments more frequent in patients than in controls numbered roughly 5 and included TRBV5-6, TRBV5-1 and TRBV20-1. The study found significantly lower normalized Chao1 diversity in multiple sclerosis patients than in controls. Those samples that were prepared in the same batch co-clustered strongly by F measure.

Germline V lookup: CDR1 MGHRA, CDR2 YSYEKL. CDR3 size: 14 residues. The V end lost 0 bases, the J end lost 3 bases, and 5 bases lay between the germline ends. Prepared libraries of TCR beta cDNA carried unique molecular identifiers. TCRdb re-called the PCR reads with MiXCR, one entry per CDR3 protein. The profile shows 160,000 or so distinct CDR3 sequences, 35% to 40% of them singletons. Concerning this clonotype itself: Its antigen remains unknown.

This TCR came from a girl between 10 and 17 years old with multiple sclerosis. V is TRBV4-1 and J is TRBJ1-4; no clear D gene. The material was blood, obtained after autologous hematopoietic stem cell transplantation. The chain's CDR3 is CASSQEFPNEKLFF. DNA of the CDR3: TGCGCCAGCAGCCAAGAATTTCCTAATGAAAAACTGTTTTTT.